These 17 T cell receptor beta chains came from one sample sequenced in a study of post-analysis software for immune sequencing data. Overall study findings and caveats: TRBV segments more frequent in patients than in controls numbered five and included TRBV5-6, TRBV5-1 and TRBV20-1.

Carried by the TCR beta cDNA libraries were unique molecular identifiers. TCRdb used MiXCR to reprocess the PCR reads, holding one entry per CDR3 protein. Of about 800,000 distinct CDR3 sequences listed, around 27% are singletons. Their antigens are not known. The sequenced material came from blood. Source of these receptors: a girl under 18 with multiple sclerosis.

At least ten counts were recorded for this clonotype. The V call is TRBV7-9, the J call TRBJ1-2, with D unresolved. Per germline, CDR1 SEHNR and CDR2 FQNEAQ (reference sequence). V lost 1 base, J lost 2 bases, and 8 bases lay in between. The CDR3 contains 14 residues. CDR3 protein: CASSLGAANYGYTF. The CDR3 DNA follows: TGTGCCAGCAGCTTAGGCGCAGCCAACTATGGCTACACCTTC.

The genes are TRBV24-1 and TRBJ2-5; the D gene is possibly TRBD1 (6 bases). The J call is in doubt because the DNA end fits TRBJ2-7 better. Looked up from germline, CDR1 is KGHDR and CDR2 is SFDVKD. The CDR3 runs 15 residues. CDR3 residues: CATSDPRDTGHEQYF. CDR3 DNA sequence: TGTGCCACCAGTGATCCCCGGGACACTGGCCACGAGCAGTACTTC.

CDR3 region: CASSRDRVGSYEQYF. The CDR3 DNA follows: TGCGCCAGCAGCCGCGACAGGGTAGGATCCTACGAGCAGTACTTC. V is TRBV4-3 and J is TRBJ2-7, with TRBD1 identical over 7 bases. Germline V CDR1 and CDR2: LGHNA, YSLEER. V shed 4 bases and J 1 base; nucleotides not matched to a gene: 7. CDR3 length: 15 residues.

This clonotype showed up just a few times. The chain links TRBV6-1 to TRBJ1-4; a possible D gene is TRBD1 (5 bases). This CDR3 region has 16 residues. CDR1 is MNHNS and CDR2 is SASEGT in the germline V gene. Trimming pared 0 bases from V and 7 bases from J, leaving 15 bases between. The CDR3 here is CASSEAGQGGSEKLFF. In DNA, the CDR3 is TGTGCCAGCAGTGAAGCCGGGCAGGGCGGGAGTGAAAAACTGTTTTTT.

The J gene is TRBJ1-2, the V gene TRBV15; D gene uncertain. This CDR3 spans 14 amino acids. Germline V gene lookup returns CDR1 LNHNV and CDR2 YYDKDF (reference sequence). V lost 3 bases and J 0 bases, leaving 8 bases between the germline ends. CDR3 loop: CATSRSAANYGYTF. Written as DNA, the CDR3 is TGTGCCACCAGCAGGTCGGCAGCTAACTATGGCTACACCTTC.

This chain uses TRBV7-6 with TRBJ1-1; D is ambiguous. V dropped 6 bases and J dropped 0 bases, with 8 bases sitting between them. From germline, CDR1 is SGHVS and CDR2 FNYEAQ. This CDR3 is 13 amino acids long. This chain's CDR3 is CASSLMVNTEAFF. In DNA form, the CDR3 reads TGTGCCAGCAGTTTGATGGTGAACACTGAAGCTTTCTTT.

V is TRBV7-2 and J is TRBJ2-5; the D call may be TRBD1 or TRBD2 (5 bases each). The CDR3 runs to 15 residues. Trimming took 5 bases from V and 4 from J, leaving 17 bases between them. Germline CDR1 is SGHTA and CDR2 is FQGNSA. In nucleotides, the CDR3 is TGTGCCAGCAGCCCCGAGTGGGCAGGGAGAGAGACCCAGTACTTC. It specifies CASSPEWAGRETQYF.

The chain combines TRBV10-3 with TRBJ2-5; D may be TRBD1 (6 bases). Germline CDR1 reads ENHRY; CDR2 reads SYGVKD. The CDR3 runs to 17 residues. V was clipped by 0 bases and J by 11 bases, with 25 bases between them. The DNA for the CDR3 is TGTGCCATCAGTGAGTCGTTGAGGCAGGGGTCAGACAATGGGCAGTACTTC. Its translation: CAISESLRQGSDNGQYF.

This clonotype was detected ten times or more. V gene TRBV20-1 combines with J gene TRBJ2-7; 11 nucleotides line up with TRBD2. The CDR3 has 15 amino acids. Germline-derived CDR1 and CDR2 are DFQATT and SNEGSKA (reference sequence). J was trimmed by 0 bases and V by 5 bases; bases with no gene match: 6. The CDR3 DNA follows: TGCAGTGCTCGTCATAGCGGGAGGGCCTCCTACGAGCAGTACTTC. It yields the protein CSARHSGRASYEQYF.

V and J are TRBV7-8 and TRBJ1-4, with D possibly being TRBD1 (5 bases). Germline V CDR1 and CDR2: SGHVS, FQNEAQ. The CDR3 has 15 amino acids. V gave up 3 bases and J gave up 3 bases, with 11 bases separating them. This CDR3 reads CASSFGGFANEKLFF. For the CDR3, the DNA is TGTGCCAGCAGCTTCGGGGGTTTTGCTAATGAAAAACTGTTTTTT.

In its sample, this clonotype was seen a few times. The chain couples TRBV4-1 to TRBJ1-1, with no clear D. CDR1 and CDR2 (germline): MGHRA, YSYEKL. The CDR3 totals 15 residues. V shed 4 bases and J shed 0 bases, with 12 bases lying between them. This CDR3 reads CASSPQKGMNTEAFF. The CDR3, as DNA: TGCGCCAGCAGCCCCCAGAAAGGCATGAACACTGAAGCTTTCTTT.

Only a few counts were recorded for this clonotype. The gene calls are TRBV28 and TRBJ2-7; TRBD1 matches 8 bases. Germline assignment: CDR1 MDHEN and CDR2 SYDVKM. J lost 5 bases, V lost 8 bases, and 8 bases had no gene match. CDR3 length equals 13 residues. CDR3 protein: CASVRTGKNEQYF. CDR3 sequence (DNA): TGTGCCAGCGTGCGGACAGGGAAGAACGAGCAGTACTTC.

The J gene is TRBJ1-1, the V gene TRBV24-1; D is ambiguous. Germline V gene sequence: CDR1 KGHDR, CDR2 SFDVKD. The length of the CDR3 is 13 residues. Trimming removed 2 bases at V and 6 bases at J, with 9 bases between. CDR3 in DNA: TGTGCCACCAGTGATTCTGGGAGAGCTGAAGCTTTCTTT. Its translation is CATSDSGRAEAFF.

This clonotype was counted between two and nine times. One junction end does not reproduce the germline sequence, and a read error may be involved. V and J are TRBV6-6 and TRBJ2-5; D gene ambiguous. Germline V lookup: CDR1 MNHNY, CDR2 SVGAGI (reference sequence). This CDR3 spans 15 amino acids. This CDR3 is CAGSPPVGQHKTQYF. CDR3 DNA sequence: TGTGCCGGCAGCCCCCCGGTCGGTCAGCATAAGACCCAGTACTTC.

In this sample, this clonotype turned up a few times. The chain is built from TRBV28 and TRBJ1-5; 7 bases are a match to TRBD1. CDR3 length: 14 residues. CDR1 MDHEN and CDR2 SYDVKM come from the germline V gene. Losses at the gene ends were 7 bases for V and 4 bases for J; bases not matched to a gene: 7. The CDR3 reads CASIRQGLNQPQHF. DNA for the CDR3: TGTGCCAGCATCCGACAGGGCCTGAATCAGCCCCAGCATTTT.

V and J are TRBV6-2 or TRBV6-3 and TRBJ2-7; D is undetermined. The length of the CDR3 is 14 residues. V was cut by 7 bases and J by 0 bases, with 13 bases left in between. The germline V gene encodes CDR1 MNHEY and CDR2 SVGEGT. The CDR3 DNA reads TGTGCCAGCAAGAAAATAGACCGCTCCTACGAGCAGTACTTC. It encodes CASKKIDRSYEQYF.

In this sample, this clonotype turned up a few times. The chain uses TRBV6-5 and TRBJ1-4, with a tentative D call TRBD1 (5 bases). The CDR3 totals 14 residues. Germline CDR1 MNHEY, CDR2 SVGAGI. Trimming took 0 bases from V and 5 from J, leaving 7 bases between them. CDR3 sequence: CASSYSGQNEKLFF. CDR3 coding DNA: TGTGCCAGCAGTTACTCGGGGCAGAATGAAAAACTGTTTTTT.